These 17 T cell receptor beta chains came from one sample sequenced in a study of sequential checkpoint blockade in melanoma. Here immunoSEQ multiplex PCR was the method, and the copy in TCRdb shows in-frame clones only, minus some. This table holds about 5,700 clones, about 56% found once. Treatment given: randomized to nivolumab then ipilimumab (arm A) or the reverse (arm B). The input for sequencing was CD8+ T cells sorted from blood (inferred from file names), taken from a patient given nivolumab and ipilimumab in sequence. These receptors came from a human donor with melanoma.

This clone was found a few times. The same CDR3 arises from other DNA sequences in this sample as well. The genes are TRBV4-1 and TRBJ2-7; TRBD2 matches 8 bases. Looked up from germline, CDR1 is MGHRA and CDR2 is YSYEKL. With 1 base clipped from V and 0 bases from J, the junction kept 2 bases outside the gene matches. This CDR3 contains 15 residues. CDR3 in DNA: TGCGCCAGCAGCCAAGCCAGCGGGAGCTCCTACGAGCAGTACTTC. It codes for CASSQASGSSYEQYF.

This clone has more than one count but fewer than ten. The CDR3 reads CASSFGVTYGYTF. For the CDR3, the DNA is TGTGCCAGCAGCTTCGGAGTTACTTATGGCTACACCTTC. The V gene is TRBV7-9, the J gene TRBJ1-2; D gene ambiguous. V dropped 3 bases and J dropped 5 bases, with 10 bases sitting between them. Germline V gene lookup returns CDR1 SEHNR and CDR2 FQNEAQ (reference sequence). The CDR3 spans 13 residues.

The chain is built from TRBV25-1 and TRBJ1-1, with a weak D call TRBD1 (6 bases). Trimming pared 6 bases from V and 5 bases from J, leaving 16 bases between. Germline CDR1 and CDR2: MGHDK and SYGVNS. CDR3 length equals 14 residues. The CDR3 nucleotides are TGTGCCAGCAGCACAGCGGGGGCCGGGACTGAAGCTTTCTTT. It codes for CASSTAGAGTEAFF.

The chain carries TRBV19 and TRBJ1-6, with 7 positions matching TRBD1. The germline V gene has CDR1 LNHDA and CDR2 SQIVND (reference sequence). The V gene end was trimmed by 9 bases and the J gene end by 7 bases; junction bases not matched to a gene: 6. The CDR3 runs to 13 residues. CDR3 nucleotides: TGTGCCAGCGATACAGGGGAAAATTCACCCCTCCACTTT. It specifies CASDTGENSPLHF.

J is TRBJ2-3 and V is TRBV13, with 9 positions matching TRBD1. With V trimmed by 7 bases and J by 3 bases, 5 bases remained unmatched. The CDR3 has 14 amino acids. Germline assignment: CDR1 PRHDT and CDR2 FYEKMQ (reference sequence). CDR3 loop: CASNLGQGTDTQYF. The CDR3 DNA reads TGTGCCAGCAACCTTGGACAGGGGACAGATACGCAGTATTTT.

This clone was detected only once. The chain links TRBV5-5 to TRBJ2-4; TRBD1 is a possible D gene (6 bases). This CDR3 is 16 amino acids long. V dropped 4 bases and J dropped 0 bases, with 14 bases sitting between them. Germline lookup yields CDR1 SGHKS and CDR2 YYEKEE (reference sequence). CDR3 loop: CASSPRQELAKNIQYF. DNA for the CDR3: TGTGCCAGCAGCCCGAGACAGGAGCTAGCCAAAAACATTCAGTACTTC.

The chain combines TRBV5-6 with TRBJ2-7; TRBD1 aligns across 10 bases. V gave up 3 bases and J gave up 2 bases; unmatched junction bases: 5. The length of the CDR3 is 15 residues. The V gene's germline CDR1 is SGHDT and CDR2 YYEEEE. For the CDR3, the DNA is TGTGCCAGCAGCTCCGGGGACAGGGGACCCTACGAGCAGTACTTC. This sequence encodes CASSSGDRGPYEQYF.

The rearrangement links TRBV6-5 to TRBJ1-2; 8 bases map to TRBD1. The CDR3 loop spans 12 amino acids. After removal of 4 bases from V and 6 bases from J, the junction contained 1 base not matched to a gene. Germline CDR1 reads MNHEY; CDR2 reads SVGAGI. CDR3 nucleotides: TGTGCCAGCAGTTGGGGACAGGATGGCTACACCTTC. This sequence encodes CASSWGQDGYTF.

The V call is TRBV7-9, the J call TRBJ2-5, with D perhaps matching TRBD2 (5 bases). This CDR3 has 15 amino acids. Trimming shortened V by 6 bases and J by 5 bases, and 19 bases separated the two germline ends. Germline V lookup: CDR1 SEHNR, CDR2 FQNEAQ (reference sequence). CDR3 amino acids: CASSLGGFGVETQYF. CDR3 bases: TGTGCCAGCAGTCTCGGAGGTTTTGGCGTTGAGACCCAGTACTTC.

CDR3 in DNA: TGTGCCAGCAGTTACTATCAGGGCGACAATGAGCAGTTCTTC. Protein sequence: CASSYYQGDNEQFF. The chain recombines TRBV6-5 with TRBJ2-1; the D gene is possibly TRBD1 (5 bases). Germline V lookup: CDR1 MNHEY, CDR2 SVGAGI. With 1 base removed from V and 5 bases from J, the gap between germline ends came to 9 bases. CDR3 size: 14 residues.

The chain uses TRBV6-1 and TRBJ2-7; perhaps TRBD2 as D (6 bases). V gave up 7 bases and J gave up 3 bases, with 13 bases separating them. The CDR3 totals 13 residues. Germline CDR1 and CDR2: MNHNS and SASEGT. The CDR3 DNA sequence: TGTGCCAGCAATGGAGGGGCGAGCTACGAGCAGTACTTC. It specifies CASNGGASYEQYF.

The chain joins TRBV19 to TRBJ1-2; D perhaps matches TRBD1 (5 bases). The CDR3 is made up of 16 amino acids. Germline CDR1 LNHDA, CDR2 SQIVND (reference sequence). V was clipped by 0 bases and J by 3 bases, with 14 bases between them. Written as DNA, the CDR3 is TGTGCCAGTAGTATAGATCTATTCGGGGGGGACTATGGCTACACCTTC. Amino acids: CASSIDLFGGDYGYTF.

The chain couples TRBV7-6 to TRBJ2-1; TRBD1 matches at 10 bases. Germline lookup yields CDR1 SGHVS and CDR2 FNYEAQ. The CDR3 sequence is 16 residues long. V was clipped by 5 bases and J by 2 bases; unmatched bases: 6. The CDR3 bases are TGTGCCAGCAGCGGAGGACAGGGGGTTACCTACAATGAGCAGTTCTTC. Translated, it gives CASSGGQGVTYNEQFF.

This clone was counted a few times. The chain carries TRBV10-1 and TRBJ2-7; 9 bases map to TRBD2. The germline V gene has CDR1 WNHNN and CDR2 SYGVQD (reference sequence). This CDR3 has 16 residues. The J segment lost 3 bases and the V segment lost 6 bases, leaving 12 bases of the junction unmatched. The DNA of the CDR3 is TGCGCCAGCAGCGAAGGGGGCGGGGGGGCCAGCTACGAGCAGTACTTC. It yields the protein CASSEGGGGASYEQYF.

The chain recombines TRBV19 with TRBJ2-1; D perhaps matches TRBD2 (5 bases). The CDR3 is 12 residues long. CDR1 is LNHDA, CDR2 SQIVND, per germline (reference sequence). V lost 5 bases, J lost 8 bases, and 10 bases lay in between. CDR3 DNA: TGTGCCAGTAGTGGACGGGATCATGAGCAGTTCTTC. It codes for CASSGRDHEQFF.

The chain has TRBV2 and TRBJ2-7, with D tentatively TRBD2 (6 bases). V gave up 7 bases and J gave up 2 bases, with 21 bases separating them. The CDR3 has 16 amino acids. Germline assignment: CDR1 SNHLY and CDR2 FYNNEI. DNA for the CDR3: TGTGCCAGCATCAAAAGCGGAGGGCTGGGGGCCTACGAGCAGTACTTC. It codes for CASIKSGGLGAYEQYF. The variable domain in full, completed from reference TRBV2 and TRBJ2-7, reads EPEVTQTPSHQVTQMGQEVILRCVPISNHLYFYWYRQILGQKVEFLVSFYNNEISEKSEIFDDQFSVERPDGSNFTLKIRSTKLEDSAMYFCASIKSGGLGAYEQYFGPGTRLTVT.

The CDR3 region is CASSQVGSNQPQHF. In DNA form, the CDR3 reads TGCGCCAGCAGCCAAGTCGGTAGCAATCAGCCCCAGCATTTT. V is TRBV4-1 and J is TRBJ1-5, with D uncertain. CDR3 size: 14 residues. The V gene lost 1 base and the J gene lost 0 bases, with 4 bases spanning the gap. Germline-derived CDR1 and CDR2 are MGHRA and YSYEKL.